What follows describes a single T cell receptor (beta chain). Its antigen remains unknown. These data come from a study of cytomegalovirus exposure and HLA in healthy donors. Study overall: Of a few hundred genotyped donors, 81% grouped in the Caucasian-associated ancestry cluster.

Findings of the study overall: An ancestry cluster, one associated with Asian ancestry, reportedly showed fewer N-insertions than the roughly 670-donor mean in a later analysis. Despite most TCR sequences being rare, some public TCRs occurred in many donors.

This CDR3 comprises 13 residues. Germline values: CDR1 PRHDT, CDR2 FYEKMQ (reference sequence). The ends were cut back, 4 bases at V and 10 bases at J, with 14 bases in the middle. A multiplex PCR was run with 60 Vbeta primers and 13 Jbeta primers. Clones were sequenced by immunoSEQ multiplex PCR, and TCRdb holds only the in-frame ones, with some missing. The table shows approximately 150,000 clones, with approximately 81% occurring only once. The gene calls are TRBV13 and TRBJ2-1, with D hard to call. The sequencing input was PBMCs. The receptor was derived from a boy between 2 and 15 years old in good health and CMV-seronegative. CDR3 coding DNA: TGTGCCAGCAGCTCCTACGTCAAATACGAGCAGTTCTTC. It translates to CASSSYVKYEQFF. Based on the CDR3 plus reference TRBV13 and TRBJ2-1, the full variable domain is AAGVIQSPRHLIKEKRETATLKCYPIPRHDTVYWYQQGPGQDPQFLISFYEKMQSDKGSIPDRFSAQQFSDYHSELNMSSLELGDSALYFCASSSYVKYEQFFGPGTRLTVL.